The clone carrying this T cell receptor beta chain was detected only a few times. V was clipped by 1 base and J by 5 bases, with 17 bases between them. This CDR3 is 16 amino acids long. CDR1 and CDR2 (germline): SEHNR, FQNEAQ (reference sequence). The data stem from a study of T cells in Graves' hyperthyroidism and ophthalmopathy. The source material, RNA transcripts, was used to amplify TCR beta CDR3 regions. During a first-round RT-PCR of the TCR CDR3, the HTBI primer set was used. One entry per CDR3 protein results from TCRdb running MiXCR on the multiplex PCR reads. The sample shows 300,000 to 450,000 distinct CDR3 sequences, about 18% of them seen only once. The study included ophthalmopathy patients with Clinical Activity Score at least 3, NOSPECS grade at least 4 and duration under 3 months.

The sample taken for sequencing was blood. This clonotype originated in a man aged 18 to 29 with Graves' ophthalmopathy. The genes are TRBV7-9 and TRBJ1-1; the D gene is possibly TRBD1 (5 bases). The CDR3 bases are TGTGCCAGCAGCTTAGGGGGGTGGGGTAGGGAGACTGAAGCTTTCTTT. Translating gives CASSLGGWGRETEAFF.